This entry concerns a single TCR beta chain. Antigen: not known. Cultured CD4+ T-cell DNA underwent Oncomine TCR Beta short-read sequencing. Investigators obtained genomic DNA by extraction from cultured CD4+ T cells. TCRdb processed the PCR reads anew with MiXCR; each CDR3 protein has one entry. The sample includes more than 20,000 distinct CDR3 sequences, 70% of them seen just once. The data derive from a study of vaccination and CD4 T cells after COVID-19. Treatment specified: approximately 10-day PBMC culture with coronavirus spike peptide pools or control peptides (ViraFEST assay). Study-level findings and limits: The appearance of a median approximately 85% of reactive clones in convalescent patients occurred only post-vaccination.

The CDR3 length is 13 residues. The germline CDR1 and CDR2 sequences are ENHRY and SYGVKD. The ends were cut back, 2 bases at V and 2 bases at J, with 4 bases in the middle. Sequencing was performed on CD4+ T cells from blood, cultured in vitro. The V call is TRBV10-3, the J call TRBJ1-5; D gene unclear. This receptor was obtained from a human donor who had recovered from COVID-19. The CDR3 is CAISEVGNQPQHF. The CDR3 DNA sequence: TGTGCCATCAGTGAGGTAGGCAATCAGCCCCAGCATTTT.